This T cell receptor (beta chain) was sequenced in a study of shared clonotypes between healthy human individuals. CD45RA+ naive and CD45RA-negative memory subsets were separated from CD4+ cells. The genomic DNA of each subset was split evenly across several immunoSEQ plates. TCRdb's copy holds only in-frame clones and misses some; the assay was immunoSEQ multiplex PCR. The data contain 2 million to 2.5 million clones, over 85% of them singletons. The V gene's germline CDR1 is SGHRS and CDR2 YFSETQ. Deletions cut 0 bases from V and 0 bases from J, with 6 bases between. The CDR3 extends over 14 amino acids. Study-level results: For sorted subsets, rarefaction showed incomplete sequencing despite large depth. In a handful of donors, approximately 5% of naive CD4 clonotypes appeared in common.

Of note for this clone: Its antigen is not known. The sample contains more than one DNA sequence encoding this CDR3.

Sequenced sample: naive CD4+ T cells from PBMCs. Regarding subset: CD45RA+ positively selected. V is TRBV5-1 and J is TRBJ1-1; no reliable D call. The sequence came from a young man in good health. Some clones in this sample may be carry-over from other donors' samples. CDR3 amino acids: CASSLDNLNTEAFF. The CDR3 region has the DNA TGCGCCAGCAGCTTGGACAACTTGAACACTGAAGCTTTCTTT. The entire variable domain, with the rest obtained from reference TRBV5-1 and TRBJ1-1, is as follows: KAGVTQTPRYLIKTRGQQVTLSCSPISGHRSVSWYQQTPGQGLQFLFEYFSETQRNKGNFPGRFSGRQFSNSRSEMNVSTLELGDSALYLCASSLDNLNTEAFFGQGTRLTVV.